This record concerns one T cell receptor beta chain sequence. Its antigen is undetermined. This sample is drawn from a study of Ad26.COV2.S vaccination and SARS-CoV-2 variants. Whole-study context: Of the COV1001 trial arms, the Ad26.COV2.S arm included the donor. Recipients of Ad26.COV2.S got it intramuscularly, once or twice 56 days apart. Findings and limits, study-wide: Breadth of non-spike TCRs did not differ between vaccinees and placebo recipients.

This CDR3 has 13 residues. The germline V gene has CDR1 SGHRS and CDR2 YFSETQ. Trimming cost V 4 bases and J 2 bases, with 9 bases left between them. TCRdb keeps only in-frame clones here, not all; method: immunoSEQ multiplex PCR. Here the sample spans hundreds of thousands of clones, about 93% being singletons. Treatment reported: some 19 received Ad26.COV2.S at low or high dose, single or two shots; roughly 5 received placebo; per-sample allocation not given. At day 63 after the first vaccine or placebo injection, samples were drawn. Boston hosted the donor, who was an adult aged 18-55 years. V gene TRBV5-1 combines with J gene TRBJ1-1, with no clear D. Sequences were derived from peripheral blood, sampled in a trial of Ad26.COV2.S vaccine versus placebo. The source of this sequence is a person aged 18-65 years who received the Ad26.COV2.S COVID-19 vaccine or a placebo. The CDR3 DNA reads TGCGCCAGCAGCAAAAATGACAACACTGAAGCTTTCTTT. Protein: CASSKNDNTEAFF.